This T cell receptor beta chain was profiled in a study of blood T cells in healthy people across ages. Points from the study as a whole: Long-lived donors exceeded aged donors in naive CD4+ cells and diversity.

Germline loops: CDR1 SGHTA, CDR2 FQGNSA. The CDR3 has 16 amino acids. V shed 2 bases and J 6 bases; nucleotides not matched to a gene: 3. A J-beta primer mix and a sample-barcoded 5' primer were used in a second PCR of roughly 6 to 12 cycles. MiXCR, applied by TCRdb to the 5' RACE reads, yields one record per CDR3 protein. The top ten clones hold around 9.6% of a sample with about 840,000 distinct CDR3 sequences, 25% to 30% of them seen once. This clonotype appeared a single time. The antigen is undetermined. This sample also belongs to another study, concerning T cells of mothers and their children. That source notes: The study recruited a few healthy Caucasian mothers and their six children as donors.

This TCR was recovered from a woman in her thirties or forties in good health. What was sequenced was blood. The V and J genes are TRBV7-2 and TRBJ2-1, with TRBD2 identical over 14 bases. This CDR3 reads CASSLRGLAGGNEQFF. DNA of the CDR3: TGTGCCAGCAGCTTAAGAGGACTAGCGGGAGGCAATGAGCAGTTCTTC.